The rows below give T cell receptor beta chains drawn from one sample of a study of cytomegalovirus exposure and HLA in healthy donors. Here immunoSEQ multiplex PCR was the method, and the copy in TCRdb shows in-frame clones only, minus some. There are around 140,000 clones in the sample; roughly 79% occur only once, and less than 1.1% lies in the top ten. The sample consisted of PBMCs. These receptors were taken from a male donor in good health and CMV-seronegative. CDR3s include the opening cysteine and the closing phenylalanine or tryptophan. Each record gives: V gene, clone size, J gene, D gene, CDR3 protein, CDR3 DNA. The D gene is left open where the match is weak. Clone size, where shown, is once, few, many, or a class for clones that have expanded.

>TRBV7-2|NA|TRBJ2-7|NA
CASSLQAEGEQYF
TGTGCCAGCAGCTTACAAGCGGAGGGGGAGCAGTACTTC
>TRBV2|NA|TRBJ1-5|TRBD1
CASSGQGALNQPQHF
TGTGCCAGCAGTGGCCAGGGGGCGCTTAATCAGCCCCAGCATTTT
>TRBV11-3|NA|TRBJ1-2|NA
CASSLGGVYGYTF
TGTGCCAGCAGCTTAGGGGGGGTATATGGCTACACCTTC
>TRBV20-1|few|TRBJ2-7|NA
CSARQSYEQYF
TGCAGTGCCCGACAGTCCTACGAGCAGTACTTC
>TRBV6-1|NA|TRBJ2-5|TRBD1
CASSVLGQGSETQYF
TGTGCCAGCAGTGTACTAGGACAGGGCAGCGAGACCCAGTACTTC
>TRBV7-9|NA|TRBJ2-5|NA
CASSRSEYQETQYF
TGTGCCAGCAGCCGTTCGGAGTACCAAGAGACCCAGTACTTC
>TRBV14|NA|TRBJ2-2|NA
CASSQRVRNTGELFF
TGTGCCAGCAGCCAGAGAGTACGGAACACCGGGGAGCTGTTTTTT
>TRBV18|NA|TRBJ2-5|TRBD2
CASSTSGGPQETQYF
TGTGCCAGCTCAACTAGCGGGGGCCCTCAAGAGACCCAGTACTTC
>TRBV5-6|NA|TRBJ1-6|NA
CASSPTGFAPLHF
TGTGCCAGCAGCCCAACAGGATTTGCACCCCTCCACTTT
>TRBV13|NA|TRBJ2-7|NA
CASSLGAVRSSYEQYF
TGTGCCAGCAGCTTAGGGGCGGTGCGCAGCTCCTACGAGCAGTACTTC
>TRBV10-3|NA|TRBJ1-1|NA
CAISDLREAPNTEAFF
TGTGCCATCAGTGATCTTCGGGAGGCCCCAAACACTGAAGCTTTCTTT
>TRBV5-8|few|TRBJ2-1|TRBD1
CASSWPPGGINEQFF
TGTGCCAGCAGCTGGCCTCCAGGGGGAATCAATGAGCAGTTCTTC
>TRBV5-5|NA|TRBJ1-2|TRBD1
CASSLSGQGAGVYGYTF
TGTGCCAGCAGCTTGTCGGGACAGGGGGCCGGCGTTTATGGCTACACCTTC
>TRBV4-2|NA|TRBJ2-2|NA
CASSRDKQGAELFF
TGTGCCAGCAGCCGCGACAAACAGGGCGCGGAGCTGTTTTTT
>TRBV29-1|NA|TRBJ2-1|NA
CSVSWTATNEQFF
TGCAGCGTTAGTTGGACAGCCACAAATGAGCAGTTCTTC
>TRBV11-2|NA|TRBJ2-6|NA
CASSLMGAAGANVLTF
TGTGCCAGCAGCTTGATGGGGGCCGCTGGGGCCAACGTCCTGACTTTC
>TRBV18|NA|TRBJ2-2|NA
CAGSRASTGELFF
TGTGCCGGCTCACGCGCCTCCACCGGGGAGCTGTTTTTT
>TRBV4-1|NA|TRBJ2-5|TRBD1
CASSQTGTGGLETQYF
TGCGCCAGCAGCCAGACCGGGACAGGGGGCTTAGAGACCCAGTACTTC
>TRBV30|NA|TRBJ1-3|NA
CAWSLTTGPYF
TGTGCCTGGAGTCTAACGACAGGACCATATTTT
>TRBV4-3|NA|TRBJ1-3|TRBD1
CASSQANRGLGNTIYF
TGCGCCAGCAGCCAAGCGAACAGGGGGCTCGGAAACACCATATATTTT
>TRBV27|NA|TRBJ2-2|TRBD1
CASSANGQGYTGELFF
TGTGCCAGCAGTGCCAACGGACAGGGCTACACCGGGGAGCTGTTTTTT
>TRBV7-9|NA|TRBJ1-1|NA
CASSPTGFNEAFF
TGTGCCAGCAGCCCCACAGGGTTTAATGAAGCTTTCTTT
>TRBV6-1|NA|TRBJ2-3|TRBD2
CASSAKPGLAGGININTQYF
TGTGCCAGCAGTGCCAAACCTGGACTAGCGGGGGGGATCAACATCAATACGCAGTATTTT
>TRBV27|NA|TRBJ1-6|NA
CASSTGSYNSPLHF
TGTGCCAGCAGTACGGGAAGCTATAATTCACCCCTCCACTTT
>TRBV9|NA|TRBJ2-6|TRBD1
CASSVDRGRLANVLTF
TGTGCCAGCAGCGTCGACAGGGGGCGCCTGGCCAACGTCCTGACTTTC
>TRBV6-1|NA|TRBJ2-7|NA
CASTQGLYEQYF
TGTGCCAGCACACAGGGCCTCTACGAGCAGTACTTC
>TRBV6-5|NA|TRBJ1-2|NA
CASSYSGQFYGYTF
TGTGCCAGCAGTTACTCCGGACAGTTCTATGGCTACACCTTC
>TRBV7-3|NA|TRBJ2-3|TRBD2
CASSSSGGAGDTQYF
TGTGCCAGCAGCTCCAGCGGGGGGGCAGGAGATACGCAGTATTTT
>TRBV5-8|few|TRBJ2-7|TRBD1
CASSFRDRGQIEQYF
TGTGCCAGCAGCTTCCGGGACAGGGGGCAAATCGAGCAGTACTTC
>TRBV29-1|NA|TRBJ2-7|TRBD1
CSGTTGVGEQYF
TGCAGCGGGACGACAGGGGTAGGCGAGCAGTACTTC
>TRBV4-2|NA|TRBJ2-2|NA
CASSQGEVTGELFF
TGTGCCAGCAGCCAAGGCGAGGTCACCGGGGAGCTGTTTTTT
>TRBV10-2|NA|TRBJ1-4|NA
CASSSTDATNEKLFF
TGCGCCAGCAGTAGCACAGATGCAACTAATGAAAAACTGTTTTTT
>TRBV15|NA|TRBJ1-2|NA
CATSRDSSSTYGYTF
TGTGCCACCAGCAGAGACAGCTCTAGTACCTATGGCTACACCTTC
>TRBV5-1|once|TRBJ1-2|TRBD1
CASSFGQADGYTF
TGCGCCAGCAGCTTTGGACAGGCCGACGGCTACACCTTC
>TRBV7-2|once|TRBJ2-7|NA
CASSLVAGGSSYEQYF
TGTGCCAGCAGCTTAGTGGCAGGGGGGAGCTCCTACGAGCAGTACTTC
>TRBV30|NA|TRBJ2-3|NA
CAWSVGGPGTDTQYF
TGTGCCTGGAGTGTCGGGGGGCCAGGCACAGATACGCAGTATTTT
>TRBV9|NA|TRBJ2-1|TRBD1
CASSPVGTGNFDEQFF
TGTGCCAGCAGCCCGGTTGGGACAGGGAACTTCGATGAGCAGTTCTTC
>TRBV19|NA|TRBJ2-3|NA
CASSIAGLGGGDTQYF
TGTGCCAGTAGTATAGCGGGTTTGGGAGGTGGCGATACGCAGTATTTT
>TRBV6-4|NA|TRBJ2-2|TRBD2
CASSVSSGNTGELFF
TGTGCCAGCAGTGTGTCTAGCGGGAACACCGGGGAGCTGTTTTTT
>TRBV19|once|TRBJ2-7|TRBD1
CASRGGQGFTYEQYF
TGTGCCAGTAGGGGTGGACAGGGTTTCACCTACGAGCAGTACTTC
>TRBV18|NA|TRBJ2-3|NA
CASSRGSTDTQYF
TGTGCCAGCTCAAGGGGGAGCACAGATACGCAGTATTTT
>TRBV18|NA|TRBJ2-2|NA
CASSPRDTDTGELFF
TGTGCCAGCTCACCACGGGACACTGACACCGGGGAGCTGTTTTTT
>TRBV6-6|NA|TRBJ2-7|NA
CASSWPRDSPPEQYF
TGTGCCAGCAGTTGGCCGCGGGACTCCCCTCCCGAGCAGTACTTC
>TRBV29-1|NA|TRBJ2-7|TRBD2
CSVVGTSGDDEQYF
TGCAGCGTTGTTGGGACTAGCGGGGACGACGAGCAGTACTTC
>TRBV19|few|TRBJ2-1|NA
CASSPPPGRGEQFF
TGTGCCAGTTCCCCTCCTCCAGGGCGTGGTGAGCAGTTCTTC
>TRBV6-6|NA|TRBJ2-1|NA
CASSYSVGGPRNEQFF
TGTGCCAGCAGTTACTCGGTGGGGGGGCCGAGGAATGAGCAGTTCTTC
>TRBV5-1|NA|TRBJ2-7|NA
CASSPGAYEQYF
TGCGCCAGCAGCCCCGGAGCCTACGAGCAGTACTTC
>TRBV30|once|TRBJ1-1|TRBD1
CAWRQTGATEAFF
TGTGCCTGGAGACAGACAGGGGCTACTGAAGCTTTCTTT
>TRBV5-4|NA|TRBJ1-5|NA
CASGIWGVSQPQHF
TGTGCCAGCGGGATTTGGGGAGTTTCACAGCCCCAGCATTTT
>TRBV19|NA|TRBJ2-1|NA
CASSISRNPYNEQFF
TGTGCCAGTAGTATATCCAGAAACCCCTACAATGAGCAGTTCTTC
>TRBV7-2|NA|TRBJ2-2|TRBD1
CASSLVGTGGTGELFF
TGTGCCAGCAGCTTAGTCGGGACAGGGGGAACCGGGGAGCTGTTTTTT
>TRBV19|NA|TRBJ1-5|TRBD1
CASSKPNRDRPNQPQHF
TGTGCCAGTAGCAAACCGAACCGGGACAGACCCAATCAGCCCCAGCATTTT
>TRBV21-1|NA|TRBJ2-2|NA
CASTKGGTGELFF
TGTGCCAGCACTAAAGGGGGAACCGGGGAGCTGTTTTTT
>TRBV19|NA|TRBJ2-2|TRBD1
CASSRSGQGHYTGELFF
TGTGCCAGTAGTAGGAGTGGACAGGGGCACTACACCGGGGAGCTGTTTTTT
>TRBV7-2|once|TRBJ2-2|NA
CASSLELAVPSTGELFF
TGTGCCAGCAGCCTTGAGTTGGCGGTTCCGAGCACCGGGGAGCTGTTTTTT
>TRBV7-7|NA|TRBJ2-7|NA
CASSPKDSPTVDYEQYF
TGTGCTAGCAGCCCAAAGGACAGTCCAACCGTCGACTACGAGCAGTACTTC
>TRBV30|NA|TRBJ2-3|TRBD1
CAWSGTTGGRKYF
TGTGCCTGGAGTGGGACGACAGGGGGTAGAAAGTATTTT